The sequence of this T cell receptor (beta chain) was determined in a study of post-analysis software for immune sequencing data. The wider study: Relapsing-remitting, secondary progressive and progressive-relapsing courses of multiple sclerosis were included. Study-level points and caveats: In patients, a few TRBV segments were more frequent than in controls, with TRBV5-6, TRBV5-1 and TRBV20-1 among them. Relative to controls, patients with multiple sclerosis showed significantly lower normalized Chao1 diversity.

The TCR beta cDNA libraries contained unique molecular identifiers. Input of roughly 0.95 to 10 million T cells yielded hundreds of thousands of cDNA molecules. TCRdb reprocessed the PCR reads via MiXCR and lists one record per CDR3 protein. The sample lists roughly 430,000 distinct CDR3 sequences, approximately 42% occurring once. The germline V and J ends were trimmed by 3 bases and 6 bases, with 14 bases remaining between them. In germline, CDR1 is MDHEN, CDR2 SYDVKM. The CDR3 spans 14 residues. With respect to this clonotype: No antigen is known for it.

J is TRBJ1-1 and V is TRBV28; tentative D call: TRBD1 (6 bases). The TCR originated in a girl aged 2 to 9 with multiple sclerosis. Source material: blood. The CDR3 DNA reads TGTGCCAGCAGTTTGGGACACGGTCTGTCTGAAGCTTTCTTT. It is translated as CASSLGHGLSEAFF.